One sample yielded the 29 T cell receptor beta chains listed below, sequenced in a study of T cell repertoires in cytomegalovirus infection. TCRdb reprocessed the reads with MiXCR, giving one entry per CDR3 protein. The sample lists under 200,000 distinct CDR3 sequences, 20% to 25% occurring once. These receptors have no identified antigens. The specimen comprised CD8+ T cells from cultured PBMCs, sampled from culture after CMV antigen stimulation. These receptors were obtained from a human donor in good health (CMV status not recorded). Some clones in this sample may be carry-over from other donors' samples.

This clonotype appeared a few times. This chain connects TRBV12-3 or TRBV12-4 to TRBJ1-1, with D tentatively TRBD1 (5 bases). Deletions cut 5 bases from V and 0 bases from J, with 13 bases between. The CDR3 is 15 amino acids. CDR3 DNA sequence: TGTGCCAGCAGTCCCTTAGGGGTCATGAACACTGAAGCTTTCTTT. Encoded protein: CASSPLGVMNTEAFF.

The rearrangement uses TRBV7-8 and TRBJ2-1, with D possibly matching TRBD2 (5 bases). This CDR3 is built from 15 residues. CDR1 and CDR2 (germline): SGHVS, FQNEAQ. Trimming took 7 bases from V and 2 from J, leaving 15 bases between them. Here the CDR3 reads CASILGVSPYNEQFF. The CDR3 DNA is TGTGCCAGCATTCTGGGAGTGAGTCCCTACAATGAGCAGTTCTTC.

The J gene is TRBJ2-1, the V gene TRBV6-1; either TRBD1 or TRBD2 may supply D (5 bases each). Looked up from germline, CDR1 is MNHNS and CDR2 is SASEGT. The V gene lost 3 bases and the J gene lost 2 bases, with 11 bases spanning the gap. CDR3 length: 15 residues. The CDR3: CASSDRLGAYNEQFF. CDR3 DNA sequence: TGTGCCAGCAGTGACCGATTGGGGGCCTACAATGAGCAGTTCTTC.

This clonotype was seen a handful of times. The V gene is TRBV27, the J gene TRBJ2-2; no clear D. Trimming cost V 3 bases and J 3 bases, with 8 bases left between them. The CDR3 covers 14 residues. Germline loops: CDR1 MNHEY, CDR2 SMNVEV (reference sequence). In DNA, the CDR3 is TGTGCCAGCAGTTTCTGGCAGGACACCGGGGAGCTGTTTTTT. Encoded protein: CASSFWQDTGELFF.

This chain uses TRBV7-6 with TRBJ1-1, with D uncertain. Germline CDR1 is SGHVS and CDR2 is FNYEAQ. Trimming took off 7 bases at V and 7 bases at J, with 28 bases between the two ends. The CDR3 runs to 17 residues. The CDR3 DNA reads TGTGCCAGCAACATCACCCGCCCCCGCATAGCGTGTCATGAAGCTTTCTTT. This sequence encodes CASNITRPRIACHEAFF.

This sequence joins TRBV12-3 or TRBV12-4 and TRBJ1-1; D possibly corresponds to TRBD1 (6 bases). This CDR3 is built from 13 residues. Trimming stripped 5 bases from V and 4 bases from J, with 11 bases between. The CDR3 spells CASSGRGPTEAFF. Here the CDR3 DNA reads TGTGCCAGCAGTGGCAGGGGTCCCACTGAAGCTTTCTTT.

This clonotype was picked up a small number of times. The CDR3 sequence is CASSITGGRFDEQFF. The CDR3 bases are TGTGCCAGTAGTATAACGGGGGGTCGGTTCGATGAGCAGTTCTTC. The chain has TRBV19 and TRBJ2-1; 7 nucleotides align to TRBD2. The V segment lost 2 bases and the J segment 8 bases; nucleotides outside the gene matches: 9. The CDR3 consists of 15 residues. Germline loops: CDR1 LNHDA, CDR2 SQIVND (reference sequence).

The chain joins TRBV7-2 to TRBJ2-3; the match to TRBD2 covers 10 bases. This CDR3 has 23 amino acids. The J segment lost 0 bases and the V segment lost 1 base, leaving 22 bases of the junction unmatched. Germline CDR1 is SGHTA and CDR2 is FQGNSA. The CDR3 nucleotides read TGTGCCAGCAGCTTAGTGTCTTGGGCTAGCGGGGGCCGACGGATGTATAGCACAGATACGCAGTATTTT. This translates into CASSLVSWASGGRRMYSTDTQYF.

The chain employs TRBV6-1 and TRBJ2-5; 13 nucleotides match TRBD2. This CDR3 has 15 residues. Looked up from germline, CDR1 is MNHNS and CDR2 is SASEGT. The ends lost 4 bases at V and 5 bases at J; junction bases unmatched: 4. The CDR3 region is CASSGLAGGDETQYF. CDR3 bases: TGTGCCAGCAGTGGACTAGCGGGGGGCGACGAGACCCAGTACTTC.

The gene calls are TRBV7-2 and TRBJ2-7; D is undetermined. Trimming left V 0 bases short and J 0 bases short, with 9 bases between. The CDR3 spans 15 residues. The V gene's germline CDR1 is SGHTA and CDR2 FQGNSA. The chain's CDR3 is CASSLALQYSYEQYF. CDR3 DNA sequence: TGTGCCAGCAGCTTAGCTCTACAGTACTCCTACGAGCAGTACTTC.

This clonotype was detected only a few times. CDR3 sequence (DNA): TGTGCCAGCAGCTTCCGGGGGGGGAACACTGAAGCTTTCTTT. As protein: CASSFRGGNTEAFF. V gene TRBV7-9 combines with J gene TRBJ1-1; weak D call: TRBD1 (5 bases). The germline V gene encodes CDR1 SEHNR and CDR2 FQNEAQ (reference sequence). The CDR3 has 14 amino acids. With 3 bases removed from V and 1 base from J, the gap between germline ends came to 9 bases. The whole variable domain, remainder taken from reference TRBV7-9 and TRBJ1-1, is DTGVSQNPRHKITKRGQNVTFRCDPISEHNRLYWYRQTLGQGPEFLTYFQNEAQLEKSRLLSDRFSAERPKGSFSTLEIQRTEQGDSAMYLCASSFRGGNTEAFFGQGTRLTVV.

This chain uses TRBV27 with TRBJ1-4; 7 bases map to TRBD1. This CDR3 region has 15 residues. Germline V lookup: CDR1 MNHEY, CDR2 SMNVEV (reference sequence). Trimming at V came to 7 bases and at J to 8 bases, leaving 13 bases not matched to a gene. Written as DNA, the CDR3 is TGTGCCAGCACTCAACTGACAGGGCGTGACGAAAAACTGTTTTTT. This codes for CASTQLTGRDEKLFF.

The chain joins TRBV5-1 to TRBJ2-7; the D gene could be TRBD1 or TRBD2 (6 bases each). Germline-derived CDR1 and CDR2 are SGHRS and YFSETQ. The CDR3 runs to 14 residues. Trimming pared 1 base from V and 2 bases from J, leaving 10 bases between. The chain's CDR3 is CASSLRGQTYEQYF. The CDR3 DNA follows: TGCGCCAGCAGCTTGCGGGGGCAAACCTACGAGCAGTACTTC.

This clonotype showed up just a few times. The chain combines TRBV12-3 or TRBV12-4 with TRBJ2-1; D gene uncertain. This CDR3 is 14 amino acids long. With 4 bases removed from V and 2 bases from J, the gap between germline ends came to 9 bases. CDR3: CASSWGVAYNEQFF. The CDR3 bases are TGTGCCAGCAGTTGGGGTGTCGCCTACAATGAGCAGTTCTTC.

This clonotype was seen ten or more times. The chain is built from TRBV6-1 and TRBJ1-4; possibly TRBD1 for D (5 bases). The V gene lost 6 bases and the J gene lost 0 bases, with 17 bases spanning the gap. The CDR3 contains 17 residues. Germline V lookup: CDR1 MNHNS, CDR2 SASEGT. CDR3 protein: CASRQGSSLATNEKLFF. CDR3 sequence (DNA): TGTGCCAGCAGGCAGGGATCGTCACTTGCAACTAATGAAAAACTGTTTTTT.

The chain recombines TRBV20-1 with TRBJ1-2; TRBD1 is a possible D gene (5 bases). V dropped 0 bases and J dropped 6 bases, with 11 bases sitting between them. The CDR3 has 13 amino acids. The germline CDR1 and CDR2 sequences are DFQATT and SNEGSKA (reference sequence). In DNA form, the CDR3 reads TGCAGTGCTAGAGATCTCCGGGGGGATGGCTACACCTTC. This encodes CSARDLRGDGYTF.

There are a few counts of this clonotype. The chain carries TRBV4-3 and TRBJ1-2; D is undetermined. Germline values: CDR1 LGHNA, CDR2 YSLEER. The CDR3 totals 15 residues. Trimming left V 0 bases short and J 8 bases short, with 16 bases between. The CDR3 loop reads CASSQDVASWKGYTF. CDR3 in DNA: TGCGCCAGCAGCCAAGATGTTGCCTCCTGGAAGGGCTACACCTTC.

This clonotype was recorded a few times. This sequence joins TRBV6-2 or TRBV6-3 and TRBJ1-2, with D unresolved. Germline CDR1 and CDR2: MNHEY and SVGEGT. Trimming pared 0 bases from V and 0 bases from J, leaving 11 bases between. The CDR3 has 16 residues. CDR3 in DNA: TGTGCCAGCAGTTACTCGACGGCAGGCGCTAACTATGGCTACACCTTC. It yields the protein CASSYSTAGANYGYTF.

The chain links TRBV7-2 to TRBJ1-2, with unresolved D. The length of the CDR3 is 15 residues. The V gene's germline CDR1 is SGHTA and CDR2 FQGNSA. V shed 0 bases and J shed 7 bases, with 15 bases lying between them. CDR3 nucleotide sequence: TGTGCCAGCAGCTTAGCTATCGTGCCCCGGGGTGGCTACACCTTC. Encoded protein: CASSLAIVPRGGYTF.

Written as DNA, the CDR3 is TGTGCCAGCAGCCGAACTGGCGCAGGGGTCTACAATGAGCAGTTCTTC. Translated: CASSRTGAGVYNEQFF. The J gene is TRBJ2-1, the V gene TRBV7-9; D perhaps matches TRBD1 (6 bases). CDR3 length: 16 residues. V gave up 5 bases and J gave up 3 bases, with 17 bases separating them. Looked up from germline, CDR1 is SEHNR and CDR2 is FQNEAQ (reference sequence).

To note about this clonotype: Germline and junction disagree at one end, which may indicate a read error. This chain connects TRBV6-5 to TRBJ2-7; D may be TRBD2 (5 bases). Looked up from germline, CDR1 is MNHEY and CDR2 is SVGAGI. CDR3 length: 13 amino acids. The CDR3 loop reads CARSYFGAYEQYF. The CDR3 bases are TGTGCCCGCAGTTACTTCGGGGCCTACGAGCAGTACTTC.

The J gene is TRBJ2-7, the V gene TRBV6-6; TRBD1 aligns across 10 bases. This CDR3 has 15 amino acids. Trimming took 6 bases from V and 6 from J; bases not matched to a gene: 11. Germline V gene sequence: CDR1 MNHNY, CDR2 SVGAGI (reference sequence). In DNA, the CDR3 is TGTGCCAGCAGCTACCCCGGGACAGGGGTTGGCGAGCAGTACTTC. This codes for CASSYPGTGVGEQYF.

The chain links TRBV11-2 to TRBJ1-1, with D possibly matching TRBD1 (5 bases). Germline lookup yields CDR1 SGHAT and CDR2 FQNNGV. V lost 5 bases, J lost 4 bases, and 23 bases lay in between. CDR3 length: 17 residues. Written as DNA, the CDR3 is TGTGCCAGCAGCACACTCTGGGACGGGGTAACGTCCACTGAAGCTTTCTTT. It translates to CASSTLWDGVTSTEAFF.

The chain combines TRBV12-3 or TRBV12-4 with TRBJ2-7; D is unresolved. CDR3 length: 14 amino acids. Trimming pared 3 bases from V and 5 bases from J, leaving 14 bases between. CDR3 bases: TGTGCCAGCAGTTTGTCCCGCGATCTCAACGAGCAGTACTTC. It specifies CASSLSRDLNEQYF.

V and J are TRBV27 and TRBJ2-1, with a tentative D call TRBD2 (7 bases). Trimming removed 2 bases at V and 9 bases at J, with 20 bases between. CDR3 length: 16 amino acids. Germline CDR1 and CDR2: MNHEY and SMNVEV (reference sequence). CDR3 region: CASSLIWGGLPGEQFF. The CDR3 DNA is TGTGCCAGCAGTTTAATTTGGGGGGGGCTCCCGGGTGAGCAGTTCTTC.

The rearrangement uses TRBV5-4 and TRBJ2-1; 13 bases agree with TRBD2. CDR1 SGHNT and CDR2 YYREEE come from the germline V gene (reference sequence). Unmatched junction bases numbered 5, after V lost 3 bases and J lost 8 bases. The length of the CDR3 is 15 residues. As DNA, the CDR3 is TGTGCCAGCAGCTCCGGACTAGCGGGGGTCGATGAGCAGTTCTTC. This translates into CASSSGLAGVDEQFF.

This clonotype was seen a few times. The chain carries TRBV4-1 and TRBJ2-5; 7 bases match TRBD1. The germline V gene encodes CDR1 MGHRA and CDR2 YSYEKL. J lost 5 bases, V lost 4 bases, and 16 bases had no gene match. CDR3 length: 17 residues. CDR3 in amino acids: CASSLRRGDRARETQYF. The CDR3 nucleotides are TGCGCCAGCAGCCTCCGAAGGGGTGACAGGGCCCGGGAGACCCAGTACTTC.

J is TRBJ2-7 and V is TRBV25-1; D perhaps matches TRBD2 (5 bases). Trimming cost V 1 base and J 0 bases, with 7 bases left between them. This CDR3 spans 14 amino acids. CDR1 and CDR2 (germline): MGHDK, SYGVNS. The CDR3 is CASSELGSSYEQYF. The CDR3 DNA reads as TGTGCCAGCAGTGAATTAGGGAGCTCCTACGAGCAGTACTTC.

There are a few counts of this clonotype. This chain joins TRBV18 and TRBJ1-1; D is unresolved. The CDR3 has 17 amino acids. Per the germline V gene, CDR1 is KGHSH and CDR2 is LQKENI. V lost 3 bases and J lost 0, with 17 bases in between. The CDR3 loop reads CASSPGQAARLNTEAFF. Written as DNA, the CDR3 is TGTGCCAGCTCACCCGGTCAAGCAGCCCGTCTGAACACTGAAGCTTTCTTT.